The 30 T cell receptor beta chains listed next were all sequenced from one sample in a study of blood T cell repertoires in COVID-19. The protocol was immunoSEQ multiplex PCR, while the TCRdb copy is restricted to in-frame clones and leaves out a portion. The sample includes around 62,000 clones, over 75% of them seen just once. Sequenced sample: peripheral blood. The receptors here all came from a woman aged 55-69 years with acute or convalescent COVID-19.

The rearrangement links TRBV7-9 to TRBJ2-7, with D tentatively TRBD1 (5 bases). The CDR3 runs 13 residues. V dropped 1 base and J dropped 3 bases, with 7 bases sitting between them. Germline loops: CDR1 SEHNR, CDR2 FQNEAQ (reference sequence). In DNA form, the CDR3 reads TGTGCCAGCAGCTTAGACCAGGGCTACGAGCAGTACGTC. Translated: CASSLDQGYEQYV.

The gene calls are TRBV19 and TRBJ2-2; maybe TRBD2 (6 bases). From germline, CDR1 is LNHDA and CDR2 SQIVND (reference sequence). V was shortened by 1 base and J by 4 bases, with 13 bases between the two germline ends. This CDR3 comprises 16 residues. The CDR3: CASSIGPGVPTGELFF. The CDR3 DNA sequence: TGTGCCAGTAGTATAGGGCCGGGGGTTCCCACCGGGGAGCTGTTTTTT. The full variable domain, with the rest looked up from reference TRBV19 and TRBJ2-2, is DGGITQSPKYLFRKEGQNVTLSCEQNLNHDAMYWYRQDPGQGLRLIYYSQIVNDFQKGDIAEGYSVSREKKESFPLTVTSAQKNPTAFYLCASSIGPGVPTGELFFGEGSRLTVL.

This clone was seen just once. This chain joins TRBV9 and TRBJ1-5; TRBD1 agrees at 10 bases. The V segment lost 4 bases and the J segment 5 bases; nucleotides outside the gene matches: 3. This CDR3 is 14 amino acids long. Germline CDR1 reads SGDLS; CDR2 reads YYNGEE. CDR3 DNA: TGTGCCAGCAGCCCAGGGACAGGGGATCAGCCCCAGCATTTT. This codes for CASSPGTGDQPQHF.

J is TRBJ2-3 and V is TRBV18; 8 nucleotides align to TRBD2. With V trimmed by 2 bases and J by 3 bases, 4 bases remained unmatched. Germline loops: CDR1 KGHSH, CDR2 LQKENI. CDR3 length: 15 residues. The CDR3 reads CASSPVGLGTDTQYF. The DNA of the CDR3 is TGTGCCAGCTCACCAGTGGGACTAGGTACAGATACGCAGTATTTT.

This chain uses TRBV5-4 with TRBJ1-6; a possible D gene is TRBD1 (5 bases). The CDR3 runs 15 residues. Trimming cost V 0 bases and J 6 bases, with 10 bases left between them. Germline loops: CDR1 SGHNT, CDR2 YYREEE (reference sequence). CDR3 residues: CASSLGRGINSPLHF. In nucleotides, the CDR3 is TGTGCCAGCAGCTTGGGTAGGGGAATTAATTCACCCCTCCACTTT.

The genes are TRBV6-5 and TRBJ2-6; no reliable D call. V gave up 6 bases and J gave up 1 base, with 7 bases separating them. This CDR3 has 14 amino acids. Germline CDR1 reads MNHEY; CDR2 reads SVGAGI. The CDR3 nucleotides are TGTGCCAGCAGCATGAGATCTGGGGCCAACGTCCTGACTTTC. Amino acids: CASSMRSGANVLTF.

The chain has TRBV6-5 and TRBJ1-1; TRBD1 is a possible D gene (5 bases). V lost 0 bases to trimming and J lost 0 bases, with 8 bases between them. Germline V CDR1 and CDR2: MNHEY, SVGAGI. This CDR3 has 15 residues. This CDR3 is CASSYSGHMNTEAFF. The CDR3 region has the DNA TGTGCCAGCAGTTACTCCGGACATATGAACACTGAAGCTTTCTTT.

The CDR3 reads CASSSEVTQYF. The DNA for the CDR3 is TGTGCCAGCAGCTCCGAGGTAACGCAGTATTTT. The chain combines TRBV7-9 with TRBJ2-3; no clear D gene. The V end was cut by 4 bases, the J end by 9 bases, with 8 bases between. This CDR3 has 11 amino acids. Per the germline V gene, CDR1 is SEHNR and CDR2 is FQNEAQ (reference sequence).

The chain is built from TRBV6-5 and TRBJ1-6; possibly TRBD1 for D (5 bases). CDR3 length equals 12 residues. V shed 6 bases and J shed 9 bases, with 9 bases lying between them. Germline V gene sequence: CDR1 MNHEY, CDR2 SVGAGI. The CDR3: CASRMDTSPLHF. The CDR3 coding sequence is TGTGCCAGCAGGATGGACACTTCACCCCTCCACTTT.

A few counts support this clone. The chain couples TRBV7-9 to TRBJ1-4, with D tentatively TRBD1 (5 bases). In germline, CDR1 is SEHNR, CDR2 FQNEAQ (reference sequence). V shed 2 bases and J shed 8 bases, with 12 bases lying between them. This CDR3 has 14 residues. The CDR3 sequence is CASSLSGAREKLFF. CDR3 sequence (DNA): TGTGCCAGCAGCTTATCTGGGGCTCGGGAAAAACTGTTTTTT.

Here the CDR3 reads CASSRGQPDTQYF. The DNA for the CDR3 is TGTGCCAGCAGCCGCGGACAGCCGGATACGCAGTATTTT. The rearrangement uses TRBV11-3 and TRBJ2-3, with a possible D match to TRBD1 (6 bases). Germline V gives CDR1 SGHNT, CDR2 YENEEA. This CDR3 contains 13 residues. Trimming removed 5 bases at V and 6 bases at J, with 12 bases between.

The CDR3 coding sequence is TGTGCCAGCTCACCATCCCAGAACACTGAAGCTTTCTTT. Its protein product is CASSPSQNTEAFF. The rearrangement uses TRBV18 and TRBJ1-1; D is unresolved. CDR1 is KGHSH and CDR2 is LQKENI in the germline V gene. The V end lost 2 bases, the J end lost 1 base, and 5 bases lay between the germline ends. The CDR3 loop spans 13 amino acids.

This clone has a handful of counts. This rearrangement joins TRBV5-1 to TRBJ1-1; D gene unclear. CDR1 and CDR2 from the germline V gene are SGHRS and YFSETQ. This CDR3 spans 14 amino acids. V shed 5 bases and J shed 1 base, with 12 bases lying between them. The CDR3 loop is CASRSGSWNTEAFF. DNA of the CDR3: TGCGCCAGCAGATCGGGATCTTGGAACACTGAAGCTTTCTTT.

The gene calls are TRBV6-1 and TRBJ1-6, with D possibly being TRBD1 (6 bases). Per germline, CDR1 MNHNS and CDR2 SASEGT. The CDR3 is 16 residues long. V was trimmed by 2 bases and J by 1 base, leaving 9 bases between them. The CDR3 DNA follows: TGTGCCAGCAGTGAAACACAGGGATCCTATAATTCACCCCTCCACTTT. Its translation is CASSETQGSYNSPLHF.

This clone appeared a single time. DNA for the CDR3: TGCGCCAGCAGTCCAGGGGGGTGGGAAAAACTGTTTTTT. Encoded protein: CASSPGGWEKLFF. The chain has TRBV10-2 and TRBJ1-4; 7 bases match TRBD1. The ends lost 5 bases at V and 8 bases at J; junction bases unmatched: 5. Looked up from germline, CDR1 is WSHSY and CDR2 is SAAADI. This CDR3 comprises 13 residues.

This rearrangement joins TRBV11-2 to TRBJ1-3; D is perhaps TRBD1 (6 bases). Germline CDR1 and CDR2: SGHAT and FQNNGV. The germline V and J ends were trimmed by 5 bases and 3 bases, with 8 bases remaining between them. This CDR3 is 13 amino acids long. CDR3 DNA: TGTGCCAGCAGCAGGGACATTGGAAACACCATATATTTT. Protein sequence: CASSRDIGNTIYF.

On this clone itself: This CDR3 is also generated by other DNA sequences in the sample. The chain couples TRBV18 to TRBJ2-5; D may be TRBD1 (6 bases). Trimming stripped 1 base from V and 4 bases from J, with 10 bases between. The germline gives CDR1 KGHSH, CDR2 LQKENI. The length of the CDR3 is 14 residues. The DNA of the CDR3 is TGTGCCAGCTCACCACTGGCAGGGGTAGAGACCCAGTACTTC. As protein: CASSPLAGVETQYF. Drawing the rest from reference TRBV18 and TRBJ2-5, the complete variable domain is NAGVMQNPRHLVRRRGQEARLRCSPMKGHSHVYWYRQLPEEGLKFMVYLQKENIIDESGMPKERFSAEFPKEGPSILRIQQVVRGDSAAYFCASSPLAGVETQYFGPGTRLLVL.

V and J are TRBV5-1 and TRBJ2-1, with 7 bases matching TRBD2. The germline gives CDR1 SGHRS, CDR2 YFSETQ. This CDR3 spans 13 amino acids. V was pared by 7 bases and J by 7 bases, with 8 bases of the junction left unmatched. CDR3 sequence reads: CASSWGGLNEQFF. The CDR3 region has the DNA TGCGCCAGCTCATGGGGGGGTTTAAATGAGCAGTTCTTC.

CDR3 in DNA: TGCGCCAGCACCCTCCTGGGACTAGCGGGGGGGACAGATACGCAGTATTTT. Amino acids: CASTLLGLAGGTDTQYF. The rearrangement joins TRBV5-1 to TRBJ2-3, with 16 bases matching TRBD2. V gave up 6 bases and J gave up 3 bases; unmatched junction bases: 7. The germline V gene encodes CDR1 SGHRS and CDR2 YFSETQ. The CDR3 is made up of 17 amino acids.

This sequence joins TRBV5-6 and TRBJ2-2; 9 positions agree with TRBD2. With 2 bases clipped from V and 2 bases from J, the junction kept 4 bases outside the gene matches. Germline V gene sequence: CDR1 SGHDT, CDR2 YYEEEE. The CDR3 runs 16 residues. DNA of the CDR3: TGTGCCAGCAGCTTAGGGCTAGCGGGAAACACCGGGGAGCTGTTTTTT. Residues: CASSLGLAGNTGELFF. Based on the CDR3 plus reference TRBV5-6 and TRBJ2-2, the full variable domain is DAGVTQSPTHLIKTRGQQVTLRCSPKSGHDTVSWYQQALGQGPQFIFQYYEEEERQRGNFPDRFSGHQFPNYSSELNVNALLLGDSALYLCASSLGLAGNTGELFFGEGSRLTVL.

The chain recombines TRBV4-2 with TRBJ1-5; D remains ambiguous. Germline V CDR1 and CDR2: LGHNA, YNFKEQ. V was shortened by 4 bases and J by 7 bases, with 11 bases between the two germline ends. The length of the CDR3 is 13 residues. In nucleotides, the CDR3 is TGTGCCAGCAGCCGGGAGGGAAAACAGCCCCAGCATTTT. It yields the protein CASSREGKQPQHF.

The rearrangement links TRBV7-3 to TRBJ2-6, with 8 bases fitting TRBD2. The germline V gene encodes CDR1 SGHTA and CDR2 FQGTGA. V lost 5 bases, J lost 0 bases, and 9 bases stayed unmatched. This CDR3 contains 18 residues. CDR3 protein: CASSPKAGGLSGANVLTF. Here the CDR3 DNA reads TGTGCCAGCAGCCCCAAGGCGGGAGGCCTCTCTGGGGCCAACGTCCTGACTTTC.

The chain joins TRBV5-1 to TRBJ1-1; TRBD1 agrees at 8 bases. Germline CDR1 and CDR2: SGHRS and YFSETQ. V lost 2 bases to trimming and J lost 7 bases; unmatched junction nucleotides: 4. The length of the CDR3 is 13 residues. Here the CDR3 reads CASSLIQGGEAFF. The CDR3 region has the DNA TGCGCCAGCAGCTTAATACAGGGGGGTGAAGCTTTCTTT.

The V call is TRBV18, the J call TRBJ2-1, with D possibly matching TRBD2 (5 bases). This CDR3 is built from 16 residues. Trimming took off 3 bases at V and 0 bases at J, with 12 bases between the two ends. Per germline, CDR1 KGHSH and CDR2 LQKENI. CDR3 loop: CASSPDPGSSYNEQFF. CDR3 nucleotide sequence: TGTGCCAGCTCACCGGATCCGGGAAGCTCCTACAATGAGCAGTTCTTC.

The chain recombines TRBV6-5 with TRBJ1-3; 10 bases fit TRBD1. CDR3 length: 16 amino acids. Germline V gene sequence: CDR1 MNHEY, CDR2 SVGAGI. V trimming: 1 base; J trimming: 2 bases; junction bases outside the gene matches: 2. Here the CDR3 DNA reads TGTGCCAGCAGTTACTTTGGGACAGGGGCTGGAAACACCATATATTTT. Protein: CASSYFGTGAGNTIYF.

The J gene is TRBJ2-1, the V gene TRBV30, with TRBD2 matching 11 bases. The CDR3 totals 15 residues. Germline values: CDR1 GTSNPN, CDR2 SVGIG (reference sequence). Trimming removed 5 bases from V and 4 bases from J; junction bases left unmatched: 7. This chain's CDR3 is CAWGGGTSGYNEQFF. The DNA for the CDR3 is TGTGCCTGGGGAGGGGGGACTAGCGGTTACAATGAGCAGTTCTTC.

The CDR3 DNA is TGTGCCAGCAGCTCATGGGACAGGAACACTGAAGCTTTCTTT. The encoded protein is CASSSWDRNTEAFF. The gene calls are TRBV7-9 and TRBJ1-1, with 7 bases that match TRBD1. With V trimmed by 4 bases and J by 1 base, 3 bases remained unmatched. Per the germline V gene, CDR1 is SEHNR and CDR2 is FQNEAQ (reference sequence). This CDR3 is built from 14 residues.

This clone is a singleton in its sample. The gene calls are TRBV27 and TRBJ1-2, with TRBD1 as a possible D gene (6 bases). Germline CDR1 reads MNHEY; CDR2 reads SMNVEV (reference sequence). V lost 5 bases and J 8 bases, leaving 15 bases between the germline ends. This CDR3 has 13 amino acids. CDR3: CASSPRQALGYTF. The CDR3 DNA reads TGTGCCAGCAGTCCGCGACAGGCTCTAGGCTACACCTTC.

The rearrangement links TRBV6-5 to TRBJ1-2, with D uncertain. Germline loops: CDR1 MNHEY, CDR2 SVGAGI. CDR3 length: 16 amino acids. The V end lost 1 base, the J end lost 5 bases, and 17 bases lay between the germline ends. The CDR3 DNA follows: TGTGCCAGCAGTTACTACGGAGACGGAAGGTCGTATGGCTACACCTTC. Amino acid sequence: CASSYYGDGRSYGYTF.

The V and J genes are TRBV4-1 and TRBJ1-4; a weak D match, TRBD1 (6 bases). The CDR3 is 14 residues long. The germline gives CDR1 MGHRA, CDR2 YSYEKL. V lost 4 bases and J 4 bases, leaving 10 bases between the germline ends. CDR3 loop: CASSLDRNNEKLFF. In DNA, the CDR3 is TGCGCCAGCAGCCTTGACAGGAATAATGAAAAACTGTTTTTT.